The T cell receptor (beta chain) described here comes from a study of blood T cell repertoires in COVID-19. Study overall: COVID-19 samples, acute and convalescent, were from the United States, Italy and Spain. Sample material is recorded as cDNA or gDNA derived from T cells, B-cell-depleted T cells, or PBMCs.

Comments on this clone: The junction differs from germline at one of its ends, possibly a read error.

Original processing notes: Reference gene primers were amplified, and this amplification served to estimate nucleated cell counts. Libraries were prepared by immunoSEQ multiplex PCR; TCRdb keeps only in-frame clonotypes and omits some of them. V and J calls and clone size follow that table, whereas D and trimming were derived from the DNA. This table holds 250,000 to 300,000 clones, approximately 81% found once. Germline V gene data show CDR1 as SSHAT and CDR2 as FNYEAQ (reference sequence). There are 15 residues in the CDR3. This clonotype was sampled from a man aged 55 to 70 with acute or convalescent COVID-19. V gene TRBV7-7 combines with J gene TRBJ2-2; the D gene is possibly TRBD1 (5 bases). The sequencing sample was made of peripheral blood. This chain's CDR3 is CASSTQGVNTGELFF. The CDR3 coding sequence is TGTGCTAGCAGCACTCAAGGGGTGAACACCGGGGAGCTGTTTTTT.